This record concerns one T cell receptor (beta chain) sequence. The study drew participants aged about 18 to 90 years from 24 US areas. Clinical history as reported by participants underpinned cohort assignment. The data belong to a study of blood T cell repertoires in COVID-19. Germline CDR1 SGHTA, CDR2 FQGNSA. The CDR3 loop spans 15 amino acids. Trimming cost V 5 bases and J 3 bases, with 17 bases left between them. As originally analysed: Nucleated cell counts were estimated from reference gene primer amplification. Sequencing used immunoSEQ multiplex PCR; TCRdb keeps in-frame clones, though not all of them. That table supplies the V and J calls and clone size; D and trimming were determined from the DNA. The repertoire includes a few hundred thousand clones, around 92% of them detected once, and 1.5% to 2% sits in the top ten.

This receptor was identified in a woman aged 30 to 39 who had recovered from COVID-19. V gene TRBV7-2 combines with J gene TRBJ2-7; D unresolved. The sequenced sample was PBMCs or T cells enriched from blood (not recorded which). The CDR3 sequence is CASSQGRSFNYEQYF. DNA of the CDR3: TGTGCCAGCAGCCAAGGAAGGAGTTTCAACTACGAGCAGTACTTC.